Included here is one T cell receptor beta chain sequence, with context. The data stem from a study of monozygotic twins with inflammatory bowel disease. A total RNA quantity of roughly 3,300 ng went into each TCR library. Both TCRalpha and TCRbeta cDNA were subjected to two nested PCRs lasting around 15 and 9 cycles. For each CDR3 protein, TCRdb gives one entry from its re-call of the 5' RACE reads, without DNA. This sample's table reports around 150,000 distinct CDR3 sequences. The TCR was taken from a human donor with ulcerative colitis or Crohn's disease, or a healthy co-twin of an affected twin (not recorded which). Specimen: blood.

The CDR3: CSARVTSLDEQFF. This sequence joins TRBV20-1 and TRBJ2-1. The CDR3 length is 13 residues. The V gene's germline CDR1 is DFQATT and CDR2 SNEGSKA (reference sequence).